This TCR beta chain was sequenced in a study of blood T cell repertoires in COVID-19. Study background: Samples of COVID-19 (acute and convalescent) were obtained from the United States, Italy and Spain. PBMCs, B-cell-depleted T cells, or T cells provided the cDNA or gDNA that made up the material.

This CDR3 is 15 amino acids long. CDR1 is SGHAT and CDR2 is FQNNGV in the germline V gene. V was pared by 0 bases and J by 0 bases, with 6 bases between. Per the original methods: Quantification of nucleated cells was approximated via reference gene primer amplification. Some clones are missing from TCRdb's copy, which holds only in-frame ones; the method was immunoSEQ multiplex PCR. That table gives V, J and clone size, and the DNA gave D and trimming. The data hold about 260,000 clones, with around nine tenths observed a single time. The sequencing sample was made of peripheral blood. The TCR sequence derives from a young man with active or convalescent COVID-19. The V call is TRBV11-2, the J call TRBJ2-1; D unresolved. The CDR3 DNA is TGTGCCAGCAGCTTAGAGCCCAGCTCCTACAATGAGCAGTTCTTC. Amino acids: CASSLEPSSYNEQFF.